This T cell receptor (beta chain) was captured by sequencing in a study of T cell responses to AZD1222 COVID-19 vaccine. Study results and limitations: Targeting of unmutated variant regions was reportedly seen in nearly half of spike-specific TCRs.

The CDR3 covers 14 residues. Germline V gives CDR1 SGHVS, CDR2 FQNEAQ. The ends were cut back, 6 bases at V and 6 bases at J, with 17 bases in the middle. With respect to this clone: As yet, its antigen is unknown.

Assay: immunoSEQ multiplex PCR; the TCRdb copy retains only in-frame clones and omits some. The sample holds 100,000 to 150,000 clones; approximately 89% are singletons and the top ten take 4.5% to 6%. The chain links TRBV7-8 to TRBJ1-1; weak D call: TRBD1 (6 bases). The sequencing used peripheral blood, collected on day 0 of AZD1222 vaccination. This TCR was recovered from an adult in good health. DNA of the CDR3: TGTGCCAGCAGGGAACAGGGTGCGGTACCTGAAGCTTTCTTT. Protein: CASREQGAVPEAFF.